Listed here are 21 T cell receptor beta chains from one sample, sequenced in a study of shared T cell receptors in the human thymus. TCRdb keeps only in-frame clones here, not all; method: immunoSEQ multiplex PCR. This repertoire shows hundreds of thousands of clones, more than 75% found once; its top ten account for 0.0085% to 0.012%. These data also featured in a second study, about human thymus T cells.

Specimen: thymocytes. These receptors were obtained from a boy younger than two with a congenital heart defect.

This chain joins TRBV27 and TRBJ1-3, with TRBD1 as a possible D gene (5 bases). In germline, CDR1 is MNHEY, CDR2 SMNVEV (reference sequence). V lost 4 bases and J 1 base, leaving 20 bases between the germline ends. CDR3 length: 18 residues. The CDR3 DNA reads as TGTGCCAGCAGTTCCAGTACCGAACCAAGGGGATCTGGAAACACCATATATTTT. This encodes CASSSSTEPRGSGNTIYF.

This clone was seen only once. V is TRBV28 and J is TRBJ2-1, with 8 bases that match TRBD1. Germline lookup yields CDR1 MDHEN and CDR2 SYDVKM. CDR3 size: 16 residues. The J segment lost 4 bases and the V segment lost 7 bases, leaving 12 bases of the junction unmatched. CDR3 in DNA: TGTGCCAGCAAGGGACAGGTGCCTTTTCGGTACAATGAGCAGTTCTTC. This gives the protein CASKGQVPFRYNEQFF.

This rearrangement joins TRBV7-8 to TRBJ2-3; D ambiguous. This CDR3 has 12 amino acids. The germline V gene has CDR1 SGHVS and CDR2 FQNEAQ. Trimming pared 4 bases from V and 4 bases from J, leaving 6 bases between. The CDR3 loop reads CASSSLADTQYF. DNA of the CDR3: TGTGCCAGCAGCTCGCTAGCAGATACGCAGTATTTT.

V usage is TRBV19 and J usage is TRBJ2-2, with 13 bases that match TRBD2. The CDR3 is 15 amino acids. V gave up 4 bases and J gave up 4 bases; unmatched junction bases: 0. The germline gives CDR1 LNHDA, CDR2 SQIVND (reference sequence). CDR3: CASSRTSGSTGELFF. As DNA, the CDR3 is TGTGCCAGTAGTAGGACTAGCGGGAGCACCGGGGAGCTGTTTTTT.

The V gene is TRBV7-2, the J gene TRBJ2-7; 10 nucleotides match TRBD2. The V segment lost 1 base and the J segment 2 bases; nucleotides outside the gene matches: 5. This CDR3 is built from 16 residues. Germline V gene data show CDR1 as SGHTA and CDR2 as FQGNSA. Written as DNA, the CDR3 is TGTGCCAGCAGCTTAGGACTAGCGGGTACCACCTACGAGCAGTACTTC. This translates into CASSLGLAGTTYEQYF.

V and J are TRBV4-3 and TRBJ2-2; unclear D gene. Trimming cost V 4 bases and J 6 bases, with 6 bases left between them. CDR3 length: 12 amino acids. Germline-derived CDR1 and CDR2 are LGHNA and YSLEER. The CDR3 DNA sequence: TGCGCCAGCAGCCTGAAGCCCGGGGAGCTGTTTTTT. Translating gives CASSLKPGELFF.

The V gene is TRBV27, the J gene TRBJ2-1, with a possible D match to TRBD2 (6 bases). The CDR3 loop spans 13 amino acids. Trimming removed 5 bases at V and 7 bases at J, with 12 bases between. Germline V CDR1 and CDR2: MNHEY, SMNVEV (reference sequence). The CDR3 protein is CASSRGIWNEQFF. The CDR3 DNA sequence: TGTGCCAGCAGTCGGGGGATCTGGAATGAGCAGTTCTTC.

The J gene is TRBJ2-7, the V gene TRBV7-8; 8 bases are a match to TRBD2. Looked up from germline, CDR1 is SGHVS and CDR2 is FQNEAQ. V was clipped by 7 bases and J by 5 bases; unmatched bases: 10. The CDR3 extends over 14 amino acids. The CDR3 is CASTLTNSGDEQYF. Here the CDR3 DNA reads TGTGCCAGCACACTTACGAATAGCGGGGACGAGCAGTACTTC.

As concerns this clone: This is likely a read error, given that the CDR3 carries no conserved phenylalanine or tryptophan at its end. This chain uses TRBV7-9 with TRBJ2-7; a weak D match, TRBD1 (5 bases). V was trimmed by 4 bases and J by 0 bases, leaving 16 bases between them. Germline V gives CDR1 SEHNR, CDR2 FQNEAQ (reference sequence). The CDR3 has 16 residues. CDR3 amino acids: CASSSDGAVSSYEQYS. The CDR3 DNA reads as TGTGCCAGCAGCTCCGATGGGGCAGTTAGCTCCTACGAGCAGTACTCC.

The gene calls are TRBV10-1 and TRBJ2-1; 10 bases are shared with TRBD2. Germline V gives CDR1 WNHNN, CDR2 SYGVQD (reference sequence). This CDR3 contains 19 residues. The ends lost 0 bases at V and 6 bases at J; junction bases unmatched: 14. CDR3 nucleotide sequence: TGCGCCAGCAGTGAGTCTGAGGGGGTACTAGCGGGGCCCCTCAATGAGCAGTTCTTC. Translation gives CASSESEGVLAGPLNEQFF.

The gene calls are TRBV5-1 and TRBJ2-7; 11 positions agree with TRBD1. V was pared by 8 bases and J by 9 bases, with 16 bases of the junction left unmatched. Germline V CDR1 and CDR2: SGHRS, YFSETQ. The CDR3 covers 15 residues. The CDR3 bases are TGCGCCAGTGGTGAAGGATTGGGACAGGGGGTCGGGCAGTACTTC. This translates into CASGEGLGQGVGQYF.

This chain links TRBV11-2 with TRBJ2-1, with TRBD1 as a possible D gene (5 bases). V was trimmed by 7 bases and J by 0 bases, leaving 25 bases between them. This CDR3 has 19 residues. The germline V gene encodes CDR1 SGHAT and CDR2 FQNNGV. The DNA of the CDR3 is TGTGCCAGCACTTGGAAGGGGCGGCACAGCACCCGCTCCTACAATGAGCAGTTCTTC. It encodes CASTWKGRHSTRSYNEQFF. Full variable domain (remainder filled in from reference TRBV11-2 and TRBJ2-1): EAGVAQSPRYKIIEKRQSVAFWCNPISGHATLYWYQQILGQGPKLLIQFQNNGVVDDSQLPKDRFSAERLKGVDSTLKIQPAKLEDSAVYLCASTWKGRHSTRSYNEQFFGPGTRLTVL.

This CDR3 is CASSDERESYEQYF. The CDR3 bases are TGTGCCAGCAGTGATGAGCGGGAGTCTTACGAGCAGTACTTC. The chain is built from TRBV2 and TRBJ2-7; 8 positions agree with TRBD2. The CDR3 runs to 14 residues. Germline CDR1 is SNHLY and CDR2 is FYNNEI. V shed 3 bases and J 4 bases; nucleotides not matched to a gene: 5.

The J gene is TRBJ2-1, the V gene TRBV14, with TRBD1 as a possible D gene (6 bases). V gave up 4 bases and J gave up 6 bases, with 16 bases separating them. The germline gives CDR1 SGHDN, CDR2 FVKESK. The CDR3 consists of 15 residues. The CDR3, as DNA: TGTGCCAGCAGCCCCGGGAAGGGGGTGGGCAATGAGCAGTTCTTC. The encoded protein is CASSPGKGVGNEQFF.

The rearrangement links TRBV9 to TRBJ2-1, with 9 bases matching TRBD2. V trimming: 1 base; J trimming: 4 bases; junction bases outside the gene matches: 9. The germline V gene has CDR1 SGDLS and CDR2 YYNGEE. CDR3 length: 17 amino acids. CDR3 nucleotides: TGTGCCAGCAGCGTACATACCTTAGCGGGGGTGTACAATGAGCAGTTCTTC. This translates into CASSVHTLAGVYNEQFF.

This clone was found a few times. J is TRBJ2-7 and V is TRBV5-1; no clear D gene. CDR1 and CDR2 from the germline V gene are SGHRS and YFSETQ. V was clipped by 2 bases and J by 2 bases, with 20 bases between them. The CDR3 totals 17 residues. The CDR3 here is CASSFRRPPRLAYEQYF. The CDR3 DNA is TGCGCCAGCAGCTTCCGGAGACCGCCCAGATTGGCCTACGAGCAGTACTTC.

Here the CDR3 DNA reads TGCGCCAGCAGCTGTTCCAGCAGGGAGGGCCCGGGGAATGAGCAGTTCTTC. Encoded protein: CASSCSSREGPGNEQFF. The chain combines TRBV5-1 with TRBJ2-1; 7 nucleotides agree with TRBD2. Germline V lookup: CDR1 SGHRS, CDR2 YFSETQ. There are 17 residues in the CDR3. With 3 bases clipped from V and 7 bases from J, the junction kept 16 bases outside the gene matches.

This clone showed up just a few times. The chain employs TRBV4-3 and TRBJ2-3; maybe TRBD2 (6 bases). Per the germline V gene, CDR1 is LGHNA and CDR2 is YSLEER. The CDR3 contains 15 residues. V was clipped by 0 bases and J by 4 bases, with 11 bases between them. In DNA form, the CDR3 reads TGCGCCAGCAGCCAAGATAAACGGGAGCCAGATACGCAGTATTTT. Its protein is CASSQDKREPDTQYF.

The chain employs TRBV27 and TRBJ2-7, with D perhaps matching TRBD2 (5 bases). The germline V and J ends were trimmed by 3 bases and 3 bases, with 15 bases remaining between them. The CDR3 extends over 15 amino acids. Looked up from germline, CDR1 is MNHEY and CDR2 is SMNVEV (reference sequence). The CDR3 sequence is CASSFAGPTGYEQYF. The CDR3 region has the DNA TGTGCCAGCAGTTTCGCGGGCCCTACTGGCTACGAGCAGTACTTC.

For the CDR3, the DNA is TGTGCCAGCAGAGGGACTAGCGGGAGGATCGGCACAGATACGCAGTATTTT. This gives the protein CASRGTSGRIGTDTQYF. The genes are TRBV25-1 and TRBJ2-3; 15 bases fit TRBD2. V lost 6 bases to trimming and J lost 1 base; unmatched junction nucleotides: 5. The CDR3 sequence is 17 residues long. The V gene's germline CDR1 is MGHDK and CDR2 SYGVNS.

This chain joins TRBV19 and TRBJ2-1; D is possibly TRBD1 (6 bases). The CDR3 covers 16 residues. Trimming took 3 bases from V and 4 from J, leaving 16 bases between them. From germline, CDR1 is LNHDA and CDR2 SQIVND (reference sequence). The CDR3 sequence is CASSMHLGRGYNEQFF. CDR3 nucleotides: TGTGCCAGTAGTATGCACCTCGGAAGGGGGTACAATGAGCAGTTCTTC. Full variable domain (remainder filled in from reference TRBV19 and TRBJ2-1): DGGITQSPKYLFRKEGQNVTLSCEQNLNHDAMYWYRQDPGQGLRLIYYSQIVNDFQKGDIAEGYSVSREKKESFPLTVTSAQKNPTAFYLCASSMHLGRGYNEQFFGPGTRLTVL.